The T cell receptor beta chain under discussion was sequenced for a study of cytomegalovirus exposure and HLA in healthy donors. Study in general: Some 85 million unique TCRs from HLA-typed donors were held in an early data release.

Study-wide points: Highly shared variants forming one cluster were likely a sequencing artifact. Links to common viral pathogens appeared, in a later analysis, for several of the most significant clusters. Data from an earlier analysis indicated that most TCR beta V segments were productive either about 90% or about 30% of the time.

The germline CDR1 and CDR2 sequences are MNHEY and SMNVEV (reference sequence). Germline trimming cut 7 bases from V and 7 bases from J; bases unmatched to any gene: 13. The CDR3 contains 15 residues. The PCR made use of 60 Vbeta and 13 Jbeta primers. Sequenced by immunoSEQ multiplex PCR; TCRdb stores in-frame clones only, minus some. This table holds around 180,000 clones, roughly 87% found once. Regarding this clone: Its antigen is currently unknown.

The receptor's source is a girl under three years old in good health and CMV-seronegative. The sequencing input was PBMCs. This rearrangement joins TRBV27 to TRBJ2-1; the match to TRBD1 covers 7 bases. CDR3 sequence (DNA): TGTGCCAGCAATAGACAGGGCGCGCTCCTTAATGAGCAGTTCTTC. Translating gives CASNRQGALLNEQFF.